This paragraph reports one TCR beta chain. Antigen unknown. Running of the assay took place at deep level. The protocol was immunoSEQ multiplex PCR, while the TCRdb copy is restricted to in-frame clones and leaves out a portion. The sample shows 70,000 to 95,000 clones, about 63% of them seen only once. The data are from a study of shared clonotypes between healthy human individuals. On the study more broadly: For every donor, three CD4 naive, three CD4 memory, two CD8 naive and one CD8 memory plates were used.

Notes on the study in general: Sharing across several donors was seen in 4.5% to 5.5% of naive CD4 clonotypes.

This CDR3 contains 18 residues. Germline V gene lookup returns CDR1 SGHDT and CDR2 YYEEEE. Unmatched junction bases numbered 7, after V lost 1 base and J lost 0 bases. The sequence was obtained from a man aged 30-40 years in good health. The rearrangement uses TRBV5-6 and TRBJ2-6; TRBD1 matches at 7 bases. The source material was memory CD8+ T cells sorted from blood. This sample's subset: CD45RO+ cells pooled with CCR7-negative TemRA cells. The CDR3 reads CASSLSGDSRSGANVLTF. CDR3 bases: TGTGCCAGCAGCTTGTCAGGGGACAGCCGCTCTGGGGCCAACGTCCTGACTTTC.